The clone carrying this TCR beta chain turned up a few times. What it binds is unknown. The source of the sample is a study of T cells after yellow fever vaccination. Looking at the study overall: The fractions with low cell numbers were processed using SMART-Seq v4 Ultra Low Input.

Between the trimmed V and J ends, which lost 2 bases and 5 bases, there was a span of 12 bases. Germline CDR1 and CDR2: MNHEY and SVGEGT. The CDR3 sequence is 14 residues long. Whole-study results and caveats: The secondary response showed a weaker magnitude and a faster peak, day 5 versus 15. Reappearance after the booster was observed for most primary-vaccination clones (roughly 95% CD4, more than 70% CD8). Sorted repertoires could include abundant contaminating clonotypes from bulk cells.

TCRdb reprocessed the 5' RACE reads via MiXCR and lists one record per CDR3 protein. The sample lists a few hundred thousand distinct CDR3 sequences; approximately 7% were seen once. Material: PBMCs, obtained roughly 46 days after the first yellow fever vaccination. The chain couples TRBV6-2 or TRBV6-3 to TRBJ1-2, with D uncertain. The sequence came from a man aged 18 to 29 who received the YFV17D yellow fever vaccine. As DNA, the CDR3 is TGTGCCAGCAGTTACGGAACTGGGCAGTATGGCTACACCTTC. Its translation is CASSYGTGQYGYTF.